This T cell receptor (beta chain) is drawn from a study of CD8+ T cells in alopecia areata. Treatment described: oral pan-JAK inhibitor, 5-10 mg twice daily. It was cDNA, reverse transcribed from extracted RNA, that served as the sequencing template. The data were produced by immunoSEQ multiplex PCR, yet TCRdb's version contains in-frame clones alone and is incomplete. The table lists about 270,000 clones, roughly 63% of them singletons. The CDR3 has 14 amino acids. Germline lookup yields CDR1 SEHNR and CDR2 FQNEAQ (reference sequence). V was shortened by 5 bases and J by 5 bases, with 12 bases between the two germline ends.

The source material was CD4+ T cells sorted from blood, sampled around week 54, from a patient treated with tofacitinib. The chain is built from TRBV7-9 and TRBJ1-4, with unresolved D. This receptor was identified in a human donor with alopecia areata. CDR3 loop: CASSPDGPNEKLFF. In DNA, the CDR3 is TGTGCCAGCAGCCCCGACGGGCCGAATGAAAAACTGTTTTTT.